This is a list of T cell receptor beta chains from one sample in a study of T cell responses to AZD1222 COVID-19 vaccine. Measured with immunoSEQ multiplex PCR; TCRdb has only the in-frame clones, and not every one. Here the sample spans about 120,000 clones, 75% to 90% being singletons. Sequenced material: peripheral blood, taken on day 0 of AZD1222 vaccination. The receptors derive from an adult in good health. Both conserved end residues are part of each CDR3. D genes are given only for firm matches. The size field is filled for only some rows; it gives once, few, many or a size class.

NA,TRBJ2-7,NA,TRBV6-5,TGTGCCACCGCCGCAGGATATTCCTCCTACGAGCAGTACTTC,CATAAGYSSYEQYF
NA,TRBJ2-1,NA,TRBV18,TGTGCCAGCTCACCATGGGGGGGCGGCTACAATGAGCAGTTCTTC,CASSPWGGGYNEQFF
NA,TRBJ2-1,NA,TRBV2,TGTGCCAGCAGTTCGGTCCGGGAGCCTATCTACAGGGTAGGGTTCTTC,CASSSVREPIYRVGFF
NA,TRBJ2-7,NA,TRBV5-1,TGCGCCAGCAGCTTGCGGACAGACGTTACCGCCGAGCAGTACTTC,CASSLRTDVTAEQYF
NA,TRBJ1-1,TRBD1,TRBV7-6,TGTGCCAGCAGCTTAGAGAACAGGGGTCTCCTGACGAACACTGAAGCTTTCTTT,CASSLENRGLLTNTEAFF
few,TRBJ2-3,TRBD2,TRBV5-1,TGCGCCAGCAGCTCGGGACTATACACAGATACGCAGTATTTT,CASSSGLYTDTQYF
NA,TRBJ2-1,TRBD2,TRBV28,TGTGCCAGCAGTTTGCAACGCTGGGCTAGCGGGCATGAGCAGTTCTTC,CASSLQRWASGHEQFF
NA,TRBJ1-2,NA,TRBV7-2,TGTGCCAGCAGCTTCGACAGACTCTATGGCTACACCTTC,CASSFDRLYGYTF
NA,TRBJ2-1,NA,TRBV5-1,TGCGCCAGCAGCCCAGACTCGAGCTCCTACAATGAGCAGTTCTTC,CASSPDSSSYNEQFF
NA,TRBJ1-2,NA,TRBV24-1,TGTGCCACCAGTGACGGGGGCCGCCCCAATGGCTACACCTTC,CATSDGGRPNGYTF
NA,TRBJ1-5,TRBD1,TRBV19,TGTGCCAGTAGTAAGGGACAGACCCAAAATCAGCCCCAGCATTTT,CASSKGQTQNQPQHF
NA,TRBJ2-1,TRBD2,TRBV7-2,TGTGCCAGCAGCTTATTTGGTGCGGGAGGCCCAGGGAATGAGCAGTTCTTC,CASSLFGAGGPGNEQFF
NA,TRBJ1-1,NA,TRBV30,TGTGCCTGGAGCGGACTTAGGAGGGTCAACACTGAAGCTTTCTTT,CAWSGLRRVNTEAFF
NA,TRBJ2-7,NA,TRBV5-1,TGCGCCAGCAGCCCGGACCCTCAGGGATACGAGCAGTACTTC,CASSPDPQGYEQYF